What follows describes a single T cell receptor beta chain. This record comes from a study of blood T cell repertoires in COVID-19. Study-level background: Sample material is recorded as cDNA or gDNA derived from T cells, B-cell-depleted T cells, or PBMCs.

There are 14 residues in the CDR3. From germline, CDR1 is SGHVS and CDR2 FQNEAQ. The V end was cut by 2 bases, the J end by 2 bases, with 9 bases between. Profiling relied on immunoSEQ multiplex PCR, and the TCRdb table lists in-frame clones only, not all of them. The sample carries over 200,000 clones, 84% recorded once. The receptor was isolated from a man between 60 and 70 years old who had recovered from COVID-19. Sequencing was done on a sample of PBMCs or T cells enriched from blood (not recorded which). The chain carries TRBV7-8 and TRBJ1-1, with D unclear. The CDR3 nucleotides read TGTGCCAGCAGCTTAACCCAGGCCAACACTGAAGCTTTCTTT. Its translation: CASSLTQANTEAFF.